Following are 7 T cell receptor beta chains from one sample sequenced in a study of cytomegalovirus exposure and HLA in healthy donors. A multiplex PCR was run with 60 Vbeta primers and 13 Jbeta primers. Profiling relied on immunoSEQ multiplex PCR, and the TCRdb table lists in-frame clones only, not all of them. With 130,000 or so clones in the sample, the ten largest clones hold roughly 2%. The sample consisted of PBMCs. The receptor source for this set is a woman under 30 in good health and CMV-seronegative.

V and J are TRBV6-1 and TRBJ1-1; the match to TRBD1 covers 8 bases. The V gene end was trimmed by 1 base and the J gene end by 10 bases; junction bases not matched to a gene: 5. The CDR3 sequence is 13 residues long. Germline assignment: CDR1 MNHNS and CDR2 SASEGT. CDR3 in amino acids: CASSEGTGGAAFF. The CDR3 DNA sequence: TGTGCCAGCAGTGAAGGAACAGGGGGTGCAGCTTTCTTT.

V usage is TRBV12-5 and J usage is TRBJ2-3, with 7 bases aligning to TRBD2. J lost 1 base, V lost 0 bases, and 1 base had no gene match. The CDR3 runs 15 residues. Germline loops: CDR1 LGHNT, CDR2 FRNRAP. Here the CDR3 DNA reads TGTGCTAGTGGTTTGGTAACTAGCGGCACAGATACGCAGTATTTT. As protein: CASGLVTSGTDTQYF.

V usage is TRBV5-8 and J usage is TRBJ1-5, with D hard to call. V lost 0 bases and J 7 bases, leaving 14 bases between the germline ends. The CDR3 sequence is 15 residues long. Germline V CDR1 and CDR2: SGHTS, YDEGEE. The CDR3 DNA reads TGTGCCAGCAGCTTGGGCGTTTCGGGAGACCAGCCCCAGCATTTT. This codes for CASSLGVSGDQPQHF.

J is TRBJ1-1 and V is TRBV18; possible D gene TRBD1, 6 bases. Germline values: CDR1 KGHSH, CDR2 LQKENI. This CDR3 contains 15 residues. Trimming stripped 2 bases from V and 6 bases from J, with 16 bases between. The CDR3 nucleotides read TGTGCCAGCTCACCAATGGGGGCCTCTGGTCCTGAAGCTTTCTTT. The encoded protein is CASSPMGASGPEAFF.

The chain has TRBV10-1 and TRBJ2-1, with 9 bases aligning to TRBD2. Germline loops: CDR1 WNHNN, CDR2 SYGVQD (reference sequence). The CDR3 extends over 13 amino acids. V trimming: 9 bases; J trimming: 5 bases; junction bases outside the gene matches: 5. The CDR3 here is CASGASGNNEQFF. The CDR3 DNA reads TGCGCCAGTGGTGCTAGCGGGAACAATGAGCAGTTCTTC.

The chain recombines TRBV9 with TRBJ1-1, with TRBD1 matching over 9 bases. The germline CDR1 and CDR2 sequences are SGDLS and YYNGEE. J lost 5 bases, V lost 2 bases, and 4 bases had no gene match. The CDR3 has 14 residues. CDR3 amino acids: CASSVGQGGTEAFF. The CDR3 nucleotides read TGTGCCAGCAGCGTGGGACAGGGAGGAACTGAAGCTTTCTTT.

The chain uses TRBV7-2 and TRBJ1-4; perhaps TRBD1 as D (5 bases). The CDR3 contains 14 residues. Germline CDR1 and CDR2: SGHTA and FQGNSA. V lost 0 bases, J lost 3 bases, and 5 bases lay in between. The CDR3 DNA reads as TGTGCCAGCAGCTTAGCCAGGGCTAATGAAAAACTGTTTTTT. It specifies CASSLARANEKLFF.